A single sample gave rise to the 9 T cell receptor beta chains below, sequenced in a study of neurological immune-mediated disorders. Via MiXCR, TCRdb re-called the 5' RACE reads, giving one row per CDR3 protein. The table lists around 40,000 distinct CDR3 sequences, 6% to 7.5% of them singletons. What was sequenced was CD4+ T cells from blood. These receptors all come from a man in his fifties in good health.

This clonotype was counted many times. This sequence joins TRBV5-1 and TRBJ2-1, with TRBD2 matching 10 bases. V shed 7 bases, J shed 7 bases, and the junction held 5 bases outside the gene matches. CDR3 length equals 13 residues. In germline, CDR1 is SGHRS, CDR2 YFSETQ. The CDR3 sequence is CASGETSGNEQFF. The CDR3 nucleotides are TGCGCCAGCGGGGAGACTAGCGGGAATGAGCAGTTCTTC.

This clonotype has at least ten counts. V and J are TRBV28 and TRBJ2-7; the D gene is possibly TRBD1 (6 bases). Per the germline V gene, CDR1 is MDHEN and CDR2 is SYDVKM. CDR3 length equals 13 residues. The ends were cut back, 7 bases at V and 7 bases at J, with 17 bases in the middle. Here the CDR3 reads CASNGQSRREQYF. As DNA, the CDR3 is TGTGCCAGCAACGGACAGTCACGTAGAGAGCAGTACTTC.

By share, this clonotype ranks as medium-sized (0.01 to 0.1%). The rearrangement uses TRBV20-1 and TRBJ2-3; tentatively, D is TRBD2 (6 bases). This CDR3 comprises 14 residues. V was pared by 8 bases and J by 2 bases, with 17 bases between. From germline, CDR1 is DFQATT and CDR2 SNEGSKA (reference sequence). For the CDR3, the DNA is TGCAGTATACGGGGCACGGGGGACACAGATACGCAGTATTTT. Residues: CSIRGTGDTDTQYF.

This clonotype has a count of ten or more. V and J are TRBV28 and TRBJ1-4, with 11 bases that match TRBD1. CDR1 is MDHEN, CDR2 SYDVKM, per germline. The CDR3 loop spans 16 amino acids. J was trimmed by 8 bases and V by 6 bases; bases with no gene match: 11. The CDR3 coding sequence is TGTGCCAGCAGCGACCGGGACAGGGGGACGGGGGAAAAACTGTTTTTT. This sequence encodes CASSDRDRGTGEKLFF. Variable domain in full (rest from reference TRBV28 and TRBJ1-4): DVKVTQSSRYLVKRTGEKVFLECVQDMDHENMFWYRQDPGLGLRLIYFSYDVKMKEKGDIPEGYSVSREKKERFSLILESASTNQTSMYLCASSDRDRGTGEKLFFGSGTQLSVL.

This clonotype was seen a few times. Relative to the germline gene, one junction end is altered; a read error may explain this. The chain recombines TRBV4-3 with TRBJ1-2; D ambiguous. From germline, CDR1 is LGHNA and CDR2 YSLEER. The CDR3 spans 13 residues. The CDR3 sequence: CASSQDPGSPSLF. CDR3 DNA sequence: TGCGCCAGCAGCCAAGATCCGGGAAGCCCATCGCTATTC.

The V gene is TRBV5-4, the J gene TRBJ1-5, with D possibly matching TRBD1 (5 bases). Germline loops: CDR1 SGHNT, CDR2 YYREEE (reference sequence). Trimming removed 5 bases at V and 5 bases at J, with 14 bases between. There are 14 residues in the CDR3. The CDR3: CASRDLTVYQPQHF. The CDR3, as DNA: TGTGCCAGCAGGGACCTGACAGTCTATCAGCCCCAGCATTTT.

Worth noting for this clonotype: The germline gene is not matched at one end of the junction; a read error may be the cause. The rearrangement joins TRBV5-4 to TRBJ2-5, with 7 bases fitting TRBD1. In germline, CDR1 is SGHNT, CDR2 YYREEE (reference sequence). The CDR3 sequence is 13 residues long. Written as DNA, the CDR3 is TGTGCCAACAGCTTGGGGACAGAAGAGACCCAGTACTTC. This gives the protein CANSLGTEETQYF.

This clonotype showed up many times. The chain has TRBV6-6 and TRBJ2-1; 9 nucleotides align to TRBD1. The CDR3 runs to 14 residues. V trimming: 7 bases; J trimming: 6 bases; junction bases outside the gene matches: 7. Germline-derived CDR1 and CDR2 are MNHNY and SVGAGI (reference sequence). As DNA, the CDR3 is TGTGCCAGCATCGGGGACAGGGCCCCCAATGAGCAGTTCTTC. This translates into CASIGDRAPNEQFF.

At least ten counts were recorded for this clonotype. V gene TRBV6-2 or TRBV6-3 combines with J gene TRBJ2-1; no definite D call. The V end was cut by 7 bases, the J end by 9 bases, with 10 bases between. From germline, CDR1 is MNHEY and CDR2 SVGEGT. This CDR3 has 11 residues. CDR3 sequence: CASTLASEQFF. CDR3 DNA sequence: TGTGCCAGCACCTTGGCCAGTGAGCAGTTCTTC.